This entry lists 16 T cell receptor beta chains sequenced from one sample in a study of control samples from healthy donors and cancer patients. TCRdb's copy holds only in-frame clones and misses some; the assay was immunoSEQ multiplex PCR. In the table there are tens of thousands of clones, under 95% of which are singletons. The sample taken for sequencing was PBMCs. Receptors originate from a man aged 25-40 years with colorectal cancer.

The V call is TRBV15, the J call TRBJ1-1; D is unclear. Germline CDR1 is LNHNV and CDR2 is YYDKDF (reference sequence). The V and J ends lost 3 bases and 0 bases respectively, with 8 bases between them. The CDR3 sequence is 14 residues long. The CDR3 is CATSSRIMNTEAFF. Written as DNA, the CDR3 is TGTGCCACCAGCAGTCGAATCATGAACACTGAAGCTTTCTTT.

The chain has TRBV9 and TRBJ1-5, with a weak D call TRBD1 (6 bases). Germline V gene sequence: CDR1 SGDLS, CDR2 YYNGEE. The V gene lost 9 bases and the J gene lost 5 bases, with 15 bases spanning the gap. The CDR3 is 13 amino acids. The CDR3 DNA sequence: TGTGCCACCGACAGGTTGGTCCATCAGCCCCAGCATTTT. It is translated as CATDRLVHQPQHF.

On this clone itself: This sample includes further DNA sequences coding for the same CDR3. The V and J genes are TRBV7-9 and TRBJ2-5; no definite D call. Trimming left V 1 base short and J 4 bases short, with 4 bases between. This CDR3 is 12 amino acids long. Germline assignment: CDR1 SEHNR and CDR2 FQNEAQ (reference sequence). The CDR3 spells CASSLVGETQYF. CDR3 DNA: TGTGCCAGCAGCTTAGTAGGAGAGACCCAGTACTTC.

This clone was seen only a few times. The CDR3 DNA follows: TGTGCCAGCAGTACAGGGGATTCACCCCTCCACTTT. It translates to CASSTGDSPLHF. J is TRBJ1-6 and V is TRBV5-4; 7 positions match TRBD1. The V segment lost 5 bases and the J segment 8 bases; nucleotides outside the gene matches: 1. CDR3 length: 12 amino acids. Germline V gene data show CDR1 as SGHNT and CDR2 as YYREEE (reference sequence).

The DNA of the CDR3 is TGCGCCAGCAGCCAAGAATCGGGGCGAGATACGCAGTATTTT. Protein sequence: CASSQESGRDTQYF. The chain combines TRBV4-3 with TRBJ2-3, with D perhaps given as TRBD1 or TRBD2 (5 bases each). CDR1 and CDR2 (germline): LGHNA, YSLEER. V was clipped by 0 bases and J by 5 bases, with 9 bases between them. This CDR3 contains 14 residues.

The J gene is TRBJ2-5, the V gene TRBV7-2; TRBD1 matches 10 bases. Unmatched junction bases numbered 4, after V lost 4 bases and J lost 5 bases. Germline lookup yields CDR1 SGHTA and CDR2 FQGNSA. There are 14 residues in the CDR3. CDR3 coding DNA: TGTGCCAGCAGCTCAAAGGGACAGGGGGAGACCCAGTACTTC. This gives the protein CASSSKGQGETQYF.

J is TRBJ1-5 and V is TRBV5-5; D uncertain. Deletions cut 4 bases from V and 0 bases from J, with 8 bases between. The CDR3 has 14 amino acids. Germline V lookup: CDR1 SGHKS, CDR2 YYEKEE (reference sequence). The CDR3 sequence: CASSLVGSNQPQHF. As DNA, the CDR3 is TGTGCCAGCAGCCTAGTAGGTAGCAATCAGCCCCAGCATTTT.

The gene calls are TRBV5-1 and TRBJ2-1, with TRBD1 matching over 8 bases. With 0 bases clipped from V and 8 bases from J, the junction kept 7 bases outside the gene matches. The CDR3 is made up of 15 amino acids. Germline CDR1 reads SGHRS; CDR2 reads YFSETQ. The CDR3 spells CASSLVDRGGDEQFF. For the CDR3, the DNA is TGCGCCAGCAGCTTGGTTGACAGGGGAGGCGATGAGCAGTTCTTC.

The rearrangement uses TRBV29-1 and TRBJ2-3; the D gene is possibly TRBD1 (7 bases). The germline CDR1 and CDR2 sequences are SQVTM and ANQGSEA. CDR3 length equals 13 residues. Between the trimmed V and J ends, which lost 3 bases and 6 bases, there was a span of 13 bases. The CDR3 DNA reads TGCAGCGTTGAGGAGGGGGCGTCGGATACGCAGTATTTT. Translated: CSVEEGASDTQYF.

The chain links TRBV12-3 or TRBV12-4 to TRBJ1-1; no reliable D call. There are 13 residues in the CDR3. Trimming left V 2 bases short and J 8 bases short, with 12 bases between. CDR3 residues: CASSLLRGVEAFF. For the CDR3, the DNA is TGTGCCAGCAGTTTACTCCGCGGGGTGGAAGCTTTCTTT.

This chain connects TRBV5-6 to TRBJ2-2; no reliable D call. The V end was cut by 0 bases, the J end by 2 bases, with 11 bases between. CDR3 length: 16 amino acids. Looked up from germline, CDR1 is SGHDT and CDR2 is YYEEEE. The chain's CDR3 is CASSLALVSNTGELFF. CDR3 nucleotide sequence: TGTGCCAGCAGCTTGGCCTTGGTTTCTAACACCGGGGAGCTGTTTTTT.

V gene TRBV15 combines with J gene TRBJ2-7, with TRBD1 as a possible D gene (6 bases). Trimming left V 9 bases short and J 6 bases short, with 21 bases between. Germline CDR1 is LNHNV and CDR2 is YYDKDF (reference sequence). The CDR3 runs 14 residues. Here the CDR3 DNA reads TGTGCCACTTCCGCTGGGACAAACGTTGCCGAGCAGTACGTC. Translation: CATSAGTNVAEQYV.

The chain recombines TRBV20-1 with TRBJ2-7; TRBD2 aligns across 7 bases. Germline CDR1 and CDR2: DFQATT and SNEGSKA (reference sequence). The V gene end was trimmed by 3 bases and the J gene end by 0 bases; junction bases not matched to a gene: 8. The CDR3 totals 15 residues. The CDR3 is CSASMYGGSSYEQYF. The CDR3 nucleotides read TGCAGTGCTAGTATGTATGGCGGGAGCTCCTACGAGCAGTACTTC.

J is TRBJ2-1 and V is TRBV4-1; 7 positions agree with TRBD1. CDR3 length: 15 amino acids. Germline trimming cut 3 bases from V and 4 bases from J; bases unmatched to any gene: 6. CDR1 is MGHRA, CDR2 YSYEKL, per germline. The CDR3 region is CASSHDRERYNEQFF. The CDR3 coding sequence is TGCGCCAGCAGCCACGACAGGGAACGGTACAATGAGCAGTTCTTC.

The chain carries TRBV7-2 and TRBJ2-7, with 9 bases that match TRBD1. V shed 5 bases, J shed 3 bases, and the junction held 5 bases outside the gene matches. Germline loops: CDR1 SGHTA, CDR2 FQGNSA. CDR3 size: 14 residues. The DNA of the CDR3 is TGTGCCAGCAGCGTAGACAGGGGGAGCTACGAGCAGTACTTC. This codes for CASSVDRGSYEQYF.

The chain employs TRBV5-8 and TRBJ2-3, with 14 bases that match TRBD2. The germline V gene encodes CDR1 SGHTS and CDR2 YDEGEE. The CDR3 contains 17 residues. V trimming: 4 bases; J trimming: 3 bases; junction bases outside the gene matches: 7. CDR3 loop: CASSTGLAGGGTDTQYF. The CDR3 DNA reads as TGTGCCAGCAGCACAGGACTAGCGGGGGGCGGGACAGATACGCAGTATTTT.